One sample yielded the 30 T cell receptor beta chains listed below, sequenced in a study of shared clonotypes between healthy human individuals. The protocol was immunoSEQ multiplex PCR, while the TCRdb copy is restricted to in-frame clones and leaves out a portion. The sample includes under 2.5 million clones, roughly 92% of them seen just once. Sequences were obtained from naive CD4+ T cells from PBMCs. The subset is: CD45RA+ positively selected. The source of these receptors is a man aged 18-30 years in good health. Some clones in this sample may be carry-over from other donors' samples.

The chain uses TRBV2 and TRBJ1-2, with a possible D match to TRBD1 (6 bases). Germline CDR1 reads SNHLY; CDR2 reads FYNNEI. The CDR3 extends over 15 amino acids. Trimming pared 3 bases from V and 7 bases from J, leaving 18 bases between. CDR3 DNA: TGTGCCAGCAGTGAGGGGGCGGGCCGTGTTGCTGGCTACACCTTC. This sequence encodes CASSEGAGRVAGYTF.

This chain uses TRBV5-4 with TRBJ2-2; D may be TRBD2 (5 bases). The ends were cut back, 1 base at V and 2 bases at J, with 18 bases in the middle. This CDR3 is built from 18 residues. Germline assignment: CDR1 SGHNT and CDR2 YYREEE (reference sequence). DNA of the CDR3: TGTGCCAGCAGCTTGAAGTTAGGCAGCGGAGGTAACACCGGGGAGCTGTTTTTT. Translated: CASSLKLGSGGNTGELFF.

The gene calls are TRBV27 and TRBJ2-7; D remains ambiguous. Per the germline V gene, CDR1 is MNHEY and CDR2 is SMNVEV (reference sequence). CDR3 length equals 17 residues. Trimming removed 0 bases from V and 2 bases from J, with 17 bases in between. The CDR3 DNA follows: TGTGCCAGCAGTTTATCTCCAAGACCCCAGATCCCCTACGAGCAGTACTTC. It is translated as CASSLSPRPQIPYEQYF.

CDR3 protein: CASSQGAGGVVTEAFF. CDR3 nucleotides: TGCGCCAGCAGCCAAGGGGCAGGGGGGGTAGTCACTGAAGCTTTCTTT. The J gene is TRBJ1-1, the V gene TRBV4-1; TRBD1 matches at 7 bases. This CDR3 has 16 amino acids. CDR1 and CDR2 from the germline V gene are MGHRA and YSYEKL. The J segment lost 4 bases and the V segment lost 1 base, leaving 9 bases of the junction unmatched.

The chain couples TRBV7-6 to TRBJ2-6; D is undetermined. Germline CDR1 is SGHVS and CDR2 is FNYEAQ. The CDR3 consists of 16 residues. Trimming left V 4 bases short and J 0 bases short, with 10 bases between. For the CDR3, the DNA is TGTGCCAGCAGCTCGGTACAGCGCTCTGGGGCCAACGTCCTGACTTTC. It specifies CASSSVQRSGANVLTF. Complete variable domain (other parts from reference TRBV7-6 and TRBJ2-6): GAGVSQSPRYKVTKRGQDVALRCDPISGHVSLYWYRQALGQGPEFLTYFNYEAQQDKSGLPNDRFSAERPEGSISTLTIQRTEQRDSAMYRCASSSVQRSGANVLTFGAGSRLTVL.

The gene calls are TRBV29-1 and TRBJ1-5; D not resolved. This CDR3 has 11 amino acids. CDR1 and CDR2 (germline): SQVTM, ANQGSEA. Trimming pared 4 bases from V and 8 bases from J, leaving 9 bases between. CDR3 in amino acids: CSVGDGKPQHF. CDR3 sequence (DNA): TGCAGCGTTGGAGACGGAAAGCCCCAGCATTTT. The full variable domain, with the rest looked up from reference TRBV29-1 and TRBJ1-5, is SAVISQKPSRDICQRGTSLTIQCQVDSQVTMMFWYRQQPGQSLTLIATANQGSEATYESGFVIDKFPISRPNLTFSTLTVSNMSPEDSSIYLCSVGDGKPQHFGDGTRLSIL.

The chain has TRBV21-1 and TRBJ2-4; the table's D call TRBD2 went unverified against the DNA. TRBV21-1 is reported as a pseudogene. The CDR3 runs 15 residues. In DNA form, the CDR3 reads TGTGCCAGCAGCAAGCGGCCCAGCGAGCCAAACATTCAGTACTTC. Translation: CASSKRPSEPNIQYF.

The chain uses TRBV5-1 and TRBJ1-4; TRBD1 is a possible D gene (5 bases). Trimming cost V 2 bases and J 6 bases, with 11 bases left between them. In germline, CDR1 is SGHRS, CDR2 YFSETQ. CDR3 size: 14 residues. CDR3 DNA: TGCGCCAGCAGCTTTGCCGGGACGGATGAAAAACTGTTTTTT. Protein product: CASSFAGTDEKLFF.

Comment on this clone: Additional DNA sequences in this sample encode the identical CDR3. The rearrangement uses TRBV18 and TRBJ1-4; TRBD1 is a possible D gene (5 bases). The V and J ends lost 3 bases and 7 bases respectively, with 9 bases between them. The CDR3 runs 13 residues. CDR1 is KGHSH and CDR2 is LQKENI in the germline V gene. The CDR3 region has the DNA TGTGCCAGCTCACCGGGTCAGGGTGAAAAACTGTTTTTT. Its protein product is CASSPGQGEKLFF.

The chain recombines TRBV28 with TRBJ2-7; perhaps D is TRBD1 or TRBD2 (5 bases each). Trimming left V 7 bases short and J 3 bases short, with 16 bases between. The CDR3 has 14 amino acids. Germline CDR1 is MDHEN and CDR2 is SYDVKM. The CDR3 DNA reads as TGTGCCAGCACCAGGGACGGGCAGATCTACGAGCAGTACTTC. Translated: CASTRDGQIYEQYF.

The rearrangement links TRBV5-1 to TRBJ2-5, with D perhaps matching TRBD2 (6 bases). Per germline, CDR1 SGHRS and CDR2 YFSETQ. The CDR3 runs 14 residues. V was pared by 0 bases and J by 3 bases, with 9 bases between. CDR3 nucleotide sequence: TGCGCCAGCAGCTTGGTAGGGGAGGAAGAGACCCAGTACTTC. It specifies CASSLVGEEETQYF. The complete variable domain, with remaining parts taken from reference TRBV5-1 and TRBJ2-5, reads KAGVTQTPRYLIKTRGQQVTLSCSPISGHRSVSWYQQTPGQGLQFLFEYFSETQRNKGNFPGRFSGRQFSNSRSEMNVSTLELGDSALYLCASSLVGEEETQYFGPGTRLLVL.

As to this clone: Additional DNA sequences in this sample encode the identical CDR3. The V and J genes are TRBV5-1 and TRBJ1-1; D gene uncertain. The CDR3 loop spans 13 amino acids. V was shortened by 3 bases and J by 1 base, with 7 bases between the two germline ends. Per germline, CDR1 SGHRS and CDR2 YFSETQ. CDR3 amino acids: CASSSSRNTEAFF. In DNA, the CDR3 is TGCGCCAGCAGCTCCTCGAGGAACACTGAAGCTTTCTTT.

This clone has a single count. The chain recombines TRBV6-6 with TRBJ1-3, with 7 bases fitting TRBD1. J gave up 4 bases and V 5 bases, and 8 bases lay outside the gene matches. The CDR3 is 15 amino acids. In germline, CDR1 is MNHNY, CDR2 SVGAGI (reference sequence). The CDR3 is CASSPGQAVGNTIYF. CDR3 DNA sequence: TGTGCCAGCAGTCCCGGACAGGCGGTAGGAAACACCATATATTTT.

V is TRBV7-8 and J is TRBJ2-5; 13 bases are shared with TRBD2. Trimming at V came to 3 bases and at J to 2 bases, leaving 3 bases not matched to a gene. This CDR3 is 16 amino acids long. The germline V gene has CDR1 SGHVS and CDR2 FQNEAQ. The CDR3 loop is CASSFWTSGRQETQYF. CDR3 nucleotide sequence: TGTGCCAGCAGCTTCTGGACTAGCGGGAGACAAGAGACCCAGTACTTC.

The genes are TRBV28 and TRBJ2-7; TRBD2 aligns across 12 bases. The CDR3 loop spans 15 amino acids. The ends lost 6 bases at V and 2 bases at J; junction bases unmatched: 5. Germline V gene data show CDR1 as MDHEN and CDR2 as SYDVKM. CDR3 nucleotide sequence: TGTGCCAGCAGGCAACCTAGCGGGAGGGCCTACGAGCAGTACTTC. The encoded protein is CASRQPSGRAYEQYF.

The V and J genes are TRBV4-1 and TRBJ2-1, with 8 nucleotides matching TRBD2. J lost 6 bases, V lost 3 bases, and 13 bases had no gene match. The CDR3 consists of 17 residues. Germline V lookup: CDR1 MGHRA, CDR2 YSYEKL. In DNA form, the CDR3 reads TGCGCCAGCAGCCAGGCAATCGTAACGGGAGGGGTCAATGAGCAGTTCTTC. Its translation: CASSQAIVTGGVNEQFF.

The chain couples TRBV7-9 to TRBJ2-5; tentatively, D is TRBD1 (5 bases). V was cut by 6 bases and J by 5 bases, with 10 bases left in between. Germline V lookup: CDR1 SEHNR, CDR2 FQNEAQ (reference sequence). The CDR3 loop spans 12 amino acids. The CDR3 loop is CASSGAAETQYF. CDR3 in DNA: TGTGCCAGCAGTGGGGCCGCGGAGACCCAGTACTTC. The full variable domain, with the rest looked up from reference TRBV7-9 and TRBJ2-5, is DTGVSQNPRHKITKRGQNVTFRCDPISEHNRLYWYRQTLGQGPEFLTYFQNEAQLEKSRLLSDRFSAERPKGSFSTLEIQRTEQGDSAMYLCASSGAAETQYFGPGTRLLVL.

This chain connects TRBV28 to TRBJ2-4; the D is unclear. The CDR3 contains 15 residues. Germline values: CDR1 MDHEN, CDR2 SYDVKM. V shed 0 bases and J shed 2 bases, with 8 bases lying between them. The CDR3, as DNA: TGTGCCAGCAGTTTATGGGCACGGTCCAAAAACATTCAGTACTTC. Its translation: CASSLWARSKNIQYF. The variable domain in full, completed from reference TRBV28 and TRBJ2-4, reads DVKVTQSSRYLVKRTGEKVFLECVQDMDHENMFWYRQDPGLGLRLIYFSYDVKMKEKGDIPEGYSVSREKKERFSLILESASTNQTSMYLCASSLWARSKNIQYFGAGTRLSVL.

V gene TRBV10-2 combines with J gene TRBJ2-7, with 7 nucleotides matching TRBD1. The J segment lost 7 bases and the V segment lost 2 bases, leaving 11 bases of the junction unmatched. Looked up from germline, CDR1 is WSHSY and CDR2 is SAAADI. The CDR3 runs to 15 residues. CDR3 sequence: CASSEARGTVGEQYF. CDR3 in DNA: TGCGCCAGCAGTGAGGCGAGGGGGACAGTCGGGGAGCAGTACTTC.

The CDR3 spells CASSDRGREKLFF. The CDR3 nucleotides read TGTGCCAGCAGTGACAGGGGGCGTGAAAAACTGTTTTTT. The rearrangement joins TRBV25-1 to TRBJ1-4, with 8 positions matching TRBD1. Germline CDR1 is MGHDK and CDR2 is SYGVNS. This CDR3 has 13 amino acids. Losses at the gene ends were 3 bases for V and 7 bases for J; bases not matched to a gene: 1.

This chain uses TRBV9 with TRBJ1-3; D is ambiguous. Germline V lookup: CDR1 SGDLS, CDR2 YYNGEE. The V gene lost 1 base and the J gene lost 4 bases, with 9 bases spanning the gap. The CDR3 contains 14 residues. CDR3 in amino acids: CASSVNSRGNTIYF. CDR3 in DNA: TGTGCCAGCAGCGTAAATTCGCGGGGAAACACCATATATTTT. The full variable domain, with the rest looked up from reference TRBV9 and TRBJ1-3, is DSGVTQTPKHLITATGQRVTLRCSPRSGDLSVYWYQQSLDQGLQFLIQYYNGEERAKGNILERFSAQQFPDLHSELNLSSLELGDSALYFCASSVNSRGNTIYFGEGSWLTVV.

The chain employs TRBV28 and TRBJ2-2, with 10 bases lining up with TRBD2. Germline V gene lookup returns CDR1 MDHEN and CDR2 SYDVKM. The CDR3 loop spans 15 amino acids. The J segment lost 7 bases and the V segment lost 11 bases, leaving 13 bases of the junction unmatched. The CDR3 DNA reads TGTGCCGCCGTGGAGCGGGAGGGCCTGTTCGGGGAGCTGTTTTTT. The encoded protein is CAAVEREGLFGELFF.

Here the CDR3 reads CSVGGTVTDTQYF. In DNA, the CDR3 is TGCAGCGTTGGAGGGACAGTCACAGATACGCAGTATTTT. The chain employs TRBV29-1 and TRBJ2-3; 7 positions agree with TRBD1. Germline CDR1 reads SQVTM; CDR2 reads ANQGSEA. The CDR3 contains 13 residues. Germline trimming cut 4 bases from V and 2 bases from J; bases unmatched to any gene: 3.

In the case of this clone: The same CDR3 can be traced to other DNA sequences in this sample. V is TRBV2 and J is TRBJ2-7, with 9 bases identical to TRBD1. Germline assignment: CDR1 SNHLY and CDR2 FYNNEI. V trimming: 6 bases; J trimming: 4 bases; junction bases outside the gene matches: 1. This CDR3 has 12 amino acids. The CDR3 DNA is TGTGCCAGCAGGGACAGGGGTTACGAGCAGTACTTC. It translates to CASRDRGYEQYF.

The CDR3 loop reads CASSFSGGSTDTQYF. CDR3 nucleotide sequence: TGCGCCAGCAGCTTCTCGGGAGGGAGCACAGATACGCAGTATTTT. The gene calls are TRBV5-1 and TRBJ2-3; TRBD2 aligns across 8 bases. This CDR3 spans 15 amino acids. J lost 0 bases, V lost 2 bases, and 2 bases had no gene match. Germline V gene lookup returns CDR1 SGHRS and CDR2 YFSETQ.

For this clone: Other DNA sequences in the sample encode the same CDR3. The chain carries TRBV29-1 and TRBJ2-2, with 7 nucleotides matching TRBD1. Per germline, CDR1 SQVTM and CDR2 ANQGSEA. The CDR3 covers 13 residues. V gave up 1 base and J gave up 6 bases; unmatched junction bases: 2. Here the CDR3 DNA reads TGCAGCGTTGAAGGGCAGGGGGCCGGGGAGCTGTTTTTT. Translating it yields CSVEGQGAGELFF.

The chain uses TRBV5-1 and TRBJ2-1; TRBD2 matches at 8 bases. Germline lookup yields CDR1 SGHRS and CDR2 YFSETQ. V lost 1 base to trimming and J lost 2 bases; unmatched junction nucleotides: 8. There are 17 residues in the CDR3. In nucleotides, the CDR3 is TGCGCCAGCAGCTTGTTCCGAGCGGGAGCGACCTACAATGAGCAGTTCTTC. Amino acid sequence: CASSLFRAGATYNEQFF.

The chain has TRBV28 and TRBJ1-2; D possibly corresponds to TRBD1 (6 bases). Germline loops: CDR1 MDHEN, CDR2 SYDVKM. V shed 8 bases and J shed 5 bases, with 12 bases lying between them. The CDR3 is made up of 12 amino acids. The CDR3 region is CASGGGPYGYTF. CDR3 bases: TGTGCCAGCGGGGGGGGCCCGTATGGCTACACCTTC.

The chain is built from TRBV6-6 and TRBJ2-2, with 9 nucleotides matching TRBD1. There are 16 residues in the CDR3. The V and J ends lost 2 bases and 4 bases, in that order; junction bases with no gene match: 5. Germline V gives CDR1 MNHNY, CDR2 SVGAGI (reference sequence). The CDR3: CASSYPDRGRTGELFF. The CDR3, as DNA: TGTGCCAGCAGTTACCCGGACAGGGGCCGCACCGGGGAGCTGTTTTTT.

The V gene is TRBV5-8, the J gene TRBJ1-2, with D unclear. The CDR3 consists of 14 residues. Germline V gene lookup returns CDR1 SGHTS and CDR2 YDEGEE. Trimming shortened V by 0 bases and J by 0 bases, and 6 bases separated the two germline ends. In nucleotides, the CDR3 is TGTGCCAGCAGCTTGGTCAGAACTAACTATGGCTACACCTTC. This sequence encodes CASSLVRTNYGYTF.